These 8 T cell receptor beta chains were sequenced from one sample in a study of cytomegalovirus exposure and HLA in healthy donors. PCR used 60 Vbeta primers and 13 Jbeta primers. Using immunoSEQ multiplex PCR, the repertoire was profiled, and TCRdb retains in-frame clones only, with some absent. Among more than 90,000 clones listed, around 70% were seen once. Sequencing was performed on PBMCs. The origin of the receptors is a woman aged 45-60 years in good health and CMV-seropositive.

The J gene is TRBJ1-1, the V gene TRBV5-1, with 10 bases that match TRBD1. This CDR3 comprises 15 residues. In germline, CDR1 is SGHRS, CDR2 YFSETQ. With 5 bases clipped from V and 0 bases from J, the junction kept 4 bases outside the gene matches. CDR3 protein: CASSWGQGMNTEAFF. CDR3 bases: TGCGCCAGCAGTTGGGGACAGGGGATGAACACTGAAGCTTTCTTT. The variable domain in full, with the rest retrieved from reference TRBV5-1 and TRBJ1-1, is KAGVTQTPRYLIKTRGQQVTLSCSPISGHRSVSWYQQTPGQGLQFLFEYFSETQRNKGNFPGRFSGRQFSNSRSEMNVSTLELGDSALYLCASSWGQGMNTEAFFGQGTRLTVV.

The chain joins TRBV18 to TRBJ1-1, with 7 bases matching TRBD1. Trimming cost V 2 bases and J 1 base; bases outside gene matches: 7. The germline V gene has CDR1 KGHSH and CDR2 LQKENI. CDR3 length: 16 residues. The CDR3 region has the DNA TGTGCCAGCTCACCAACTACAGGGGTCCCGAACACTGAAGCTTTCTTT. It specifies CASSPTTGVPNTEAFF.

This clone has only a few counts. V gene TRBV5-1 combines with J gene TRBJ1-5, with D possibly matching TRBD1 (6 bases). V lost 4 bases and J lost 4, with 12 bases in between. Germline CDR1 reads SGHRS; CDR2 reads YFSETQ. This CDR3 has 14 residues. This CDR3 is CASSRTTGNQPQHF. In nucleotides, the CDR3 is TGCGCCAGCAGCCGGACGACAGGTAATCAGCCCCAGCATTTT.

The CDR3 DNA reads as TGTGCCAGCTCGGTTCAGGGAAAGGGGTACACTGAAGCTTTCTTT. This sequence encodes CASSVQGKGYTEAFF. The chain recombines TRBV18 with TRBJ1-1; tentatively, D is TRBD1 (5 bases). V was cut by 6 bases and J by 3 bases, with 17 bases left in between. Germline CDR1 is KGHSH and CDR2 is LQKENI. The CDR3 contains 15 residues. The whole variable domain, filled in from reference TRBV18 and TRBJ1-1, reads NAGVMQNPRHLVRRRGQEARLRCSPMKGHSHVYWYRQLPEEGLKFMVYLQKENIIDESGMPKERFSAEFPKEGPSILRIQQVVRGDSAAYFCASSVQGKGYTEAFFGQGTRLTVV.

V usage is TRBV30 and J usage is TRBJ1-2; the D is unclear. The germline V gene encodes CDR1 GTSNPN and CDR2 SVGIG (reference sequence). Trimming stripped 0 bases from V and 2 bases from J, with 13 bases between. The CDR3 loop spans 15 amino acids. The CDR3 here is CAWSVYYTTNYGYTF. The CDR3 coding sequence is TGTGCCTGGAGTGTTTACTACACAACCAACTATGGCTACACCTTC.

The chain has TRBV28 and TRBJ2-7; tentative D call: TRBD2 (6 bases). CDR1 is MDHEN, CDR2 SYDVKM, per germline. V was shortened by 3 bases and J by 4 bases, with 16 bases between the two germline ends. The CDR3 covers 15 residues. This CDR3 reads CASSLMSGGSYEQYF. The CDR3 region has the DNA TGTGCCAGCAGTTTGATGTCCGGGGGTTCTTACGAGCAGTACTTC.

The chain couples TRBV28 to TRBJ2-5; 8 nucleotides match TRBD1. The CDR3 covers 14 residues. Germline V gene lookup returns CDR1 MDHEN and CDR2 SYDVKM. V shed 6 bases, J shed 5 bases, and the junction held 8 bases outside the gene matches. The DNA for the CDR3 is TGTGCCAGCAGCGCAGGGGGCGTTTGGGAGACCCAGTACTTC. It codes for CASSAGGVWETQYF.

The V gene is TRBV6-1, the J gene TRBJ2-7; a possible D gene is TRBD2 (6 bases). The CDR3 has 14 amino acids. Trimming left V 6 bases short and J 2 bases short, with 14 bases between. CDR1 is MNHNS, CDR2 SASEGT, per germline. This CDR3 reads CASRYGTGTYEQYF. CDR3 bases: TGTGCCAGCAGATACGGGACTGGAACCTACGAGCAGTACTTC.